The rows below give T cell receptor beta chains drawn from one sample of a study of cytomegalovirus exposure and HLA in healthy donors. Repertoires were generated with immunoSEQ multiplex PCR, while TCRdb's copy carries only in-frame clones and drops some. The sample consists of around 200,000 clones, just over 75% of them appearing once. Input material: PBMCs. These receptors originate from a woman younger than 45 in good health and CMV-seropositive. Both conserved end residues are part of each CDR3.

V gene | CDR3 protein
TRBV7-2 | CASSLGLVGRLSYEQYF
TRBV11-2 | CASSADTSYEQYF
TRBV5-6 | CASTFQGSYEQYF
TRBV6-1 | CASSEVTSGGNEQFF
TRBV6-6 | CASSYPGLAGANVLTF
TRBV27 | CASSLYPPGDRAIHSYEQYF
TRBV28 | CASSAGTSYGYTF
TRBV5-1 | CASSFGGFLNEQFF
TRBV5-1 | CASSWDPGQGNTIYF
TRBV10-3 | CAIRAVGTSTDTQYF
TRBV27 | CASSLSRDRGLVAFF
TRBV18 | CASSLRQADSNQPQHF
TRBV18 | CASSLGQGAFF
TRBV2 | CASWTGNEQYF
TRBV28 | CASSLRGTQPQHF
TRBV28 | CASRLGQTYEQYF
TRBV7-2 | CASSLETGKDTEAFF
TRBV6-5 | CASSYSWGEGLVGYTF
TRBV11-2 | CASRQLRTGYNEKLFF
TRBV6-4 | CASSDVWANVLTF
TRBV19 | CASRRDRGSEKLFF
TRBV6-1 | CASSKVLGGGTEAFF
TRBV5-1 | CASSSDGNQPQHF
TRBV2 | CASRDRGFMNTEAFF
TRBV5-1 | CASSLQGSQETQYF
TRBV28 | CASSLFTVTNTGELFF
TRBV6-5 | CAISLDRYAEAFF
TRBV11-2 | CASSTLQGRGEKLFF
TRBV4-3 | CASSPHSGRASDTQYF
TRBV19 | CASSIGRRAEAFF
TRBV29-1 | CSVDGAAQETQYF
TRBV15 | CATSRDPAGELFF
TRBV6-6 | CASSPREGANTEAFF
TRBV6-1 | CASLRDGSNYGYTF
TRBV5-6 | CASSREQGYPNQPQHF
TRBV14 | CASSQDAAGTSGRRGNEQFF
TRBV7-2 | CASSPGGQPQHF
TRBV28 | CASSPGGRDSNQPQHF
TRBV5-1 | CASSPQTGGTDTQYF
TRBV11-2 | CASSLRRAYEQYF